This passage covers 30 T cell receptor beta chains from one sample sequenced in a study of regulatory T cells in long-lasting Graves disease. To make TCR beta libraries, researchers used iRepertoire HTBI primers and Arm-PCR of CDR3 regions. One entry per CDR3 protein results from TCRdb running MiXCR on the multiplex PCR reads. The table includes roughly 610,000 distinct CDR3 sequences, around 15% detected once. The time point here: newly diagnosed GD, antithyroid drugs for less than 3 months. The TCR library used RNA extracted from PBMCs. These same records also appear under a second study, on T cells in Graves' hyperthyroidism and ophthalmopathy.

The sample was peripheral blood mononuclear cells (PBMCs), taken at new diagnosis, from a patient treated with antithyroid drugs. These receptors came from a woman in her thirties with Graves disease.

The rearrangement uses TRBV6-1 and TRBJ1-6, with 7 bases identical to TRBD1. From germline, CDR1 is MNHNS and CDR2 SASEGT. The CDR3 length is 13 residues. The CDR3 DNA reads TGTGCGACAGGGAGGGTGGGCAATTCACCCCTCCACTTT. Amino acids: CATGRVGNSPLHF.

In its sample, this clonotype was seen many times. This chain uses TRBV2 with TRBJ2-2, with D unclear. Trimming took off 4 bases at V and 5 bases at J, with 5 bases between the two ends. There are 12 residues in the CDR3. Germline values: CDR1 SNHLY, CDR2 FYNNEI. For the CDR3, the DNA is TGTGCCAGCAGTGCCCCAACCGGGGAGCTGTTTTTT. Its translation: CASSAPTGELFF.

The chain combines TRBV7-3 with TRBJ2-5; the D gene is possibly TRBD2 (6 bases). This CDR3 comprises 17 residues. V was cut by 2 bases and J by 5 bases, with 21 bases left in between. The germline CDR1 and CDR2 sequences are SGHTA and FQGTGA. The CDR3 region is CASSLAQTRGVEETQYF. CDR3 nucleotides: TGTGCCAGCAGCTTAGCTCAGACTAGAGGGGTAGAGGAGACCCAGTACTTC.

This clonotype was picked up a small number of times. The CDR3 sequence is CAWSSRWTNTEAFF. DNA for the CDR3: TGTGCCTGGAGTTCTCGGTGGACGAACACTGAAGCTTTCTTT. This chain joins TRBV30 and TRBJ1-1; no reliable D call. CDR1 is GTSNPN and CDR2 is SVGIG in the germline V gene (reference sequence). Trimming removed 2 bases from V and 1 base from J, with 11 bases in between. The CDR3 runs to 14 residues.

The sample holds many counts of this clonotype. J is TRBJ2-3 and V is TRBV28; no definite D call. Germline V lookup: CDR1 MDHEN, CDR2 SYDVKM. The V gene lost 8 bases and the J gene lost 0 bases, with 6 bases spanning the gap. The CDR3 extends over 12 amino acids. CDR3 DNA: TGTGCCAGCTCGGTCAGCACAGATACGCAGTATTTT. Amino acids: CASSVSTDTQYF.

This clonotype was detected many times. The V and J genes are TRBV4-1 and TRBJ1-5, with 7 positions matching TRBD1. The germline V gene encodes CDR1 MGHRA and CDR2 YSYEKL. The CDR3 contains 16 residues. V shed 0 bases and J 7 bases; nucleotides not matched to a gene: 9. Here the CDR3 DNA reads TGCGCCAGCAGCCAAGACGACAGGGTGGGAGGGCAGCCCCAGCATTTT. This sequence encodes CASSQDDRVGGQPQHF.

Concerning this clonotype: An end of the junction differs from the germline gene, which may be a read error. This chain uses TRBV7-7 with TRBJ2-5; a weak D match, TRBD2 (6 bases). The CDR3 has 15 amino acids. CDR1 SSHAT and CDR2 FNYEAQ come from the germline V gene (reference sequence). The CDR3 nucleotides are TGTGCTAGCAGCTCCTCCCCGAGCGGGTTGGAGACCCAGTACTTC. Amino acids: CASSSSPSGLETQYF.

This clonotype was seen at least ten times. The V call is TRBV6-2 or TRBV6-3, the J call TRBJ1-5, with 8 bases that match TRBD1. Trimming cost V 8 bases and J 7 bases; bases outside gene matches: 10. CDR3 size: 14 residues. Per the germline V gene, CDR1 is MNHEY and CDR2 is SVGEGT. CDR3 loop: CASVGTGLKQPQHF. The CDR3 DNA sequence: TGTGCCAGCGTGGGGACAGGCTTAAAGCAGCCCCAGCATTTT.

This clonotype was detected ten times or more. The chain carries TRBV2 and TRBJ2-7, with 7 nucleotides matching TRBD2. This CDR3 spans 14 amino acids. Germline CDR1 reads SNHLY; CDR2 reads FYNNEI. Trimming at V came to 3 bases and at J to 6 bases, leaving 8 bases not matched to a gene. CDR3 sequence (DNA): TGTGCCAGCAGTGACTTGGCGGGAGTTGTCGAGCAGTACTTC. Amino acids: CASSDLAGVVEQYF. The whole variable domain, remainder taken from reference TRBV2 and TRBJ2-7, is EPEVTQTPSHQVTQMGQEVILRCVPISNHLYFYWYRQILGQKVEFLVSFYNNEISEKSEIFDDQFSVERPDGSNFTLKIRSTKLEDSAMYFCASSDLAGVVEQYFGPGTRLTVT.

The rearrangement links TRBV18 to TRBJ2-7, with D unclear. CDR3 length: 17 amino acids. Trimming stripped 0 bases from V and 1 base from J, with 16 bases between. The germline V gene encodes CDR1 KGHSH and CDR2 LQKENI. The CDR3 loop is CASSPPERFGGSYEQYF. The CDR3 bases are TGTGCCAGCTCACCACCGGAACGTTTCGGCGGATCCTACGAGCAGTACTTC.

This clonotype has more than one count but fewer than ten. The rearrangement links TRBV7-2 to TRBJ2-2, with D hard to call. This CDR3 contains 17 residues. V lost 1 base and J lost 4, with 16 bases in between. Germline V CDR1 and CDR2: SGHTA, FQGNSA. Written as DNA, the CDR3 is TGTGCCAGCAGCTTAGTGGCGGACCCCGCTCTCACCGGGGAGCTGTTTTTT. Translating gives CASSLVADPALTGELFF.

This clonotype was picked up many times. One junction end does not reproduce the germline sequence, and a read error may be involved. The V and J genes are TRBV7-7 and TRBJ2-5, with D perhaps matching TRBD2 (6 bases). The CDR3 is 15 amino acids. From germline, CDR1 is SSHAT and CDR2 FNYEAQ (reference sequence). The chain's CDR3 is CASSRHSGSQETQYF. The CDR3 DNA reads as TGTGCTAGCAGCCGCCATAGCGGATCACAAGAGACCCAGTACTTC.

In its sample, this clonotype was seen many times. This chain uses TRBV6-6 with TRBJ2-7; D gene uncertain. CDR3 length: 13 residues. Germline CDR1 reads MNHNY; CDR2 reads SVGAGI (reference sequence). Trimming pared 0 bases from V and 9 bases from J, leaving 12 bases between. The CDR3 DNA follows: TGTGCCAGCAGTTACTCGATGGGGTTAGTGCAGTACTTC. Translating gives CASSYSMGLVQYF.

This clonotype has at least ten counts. This CDR3 is CASSLQGVEGYTF. Written as DNA, the CDR3 is TGTGCCAGCAGCCTACAGGGAGTCGAAGGCTACACCTTC. The chain links TRBV7-9 to TRBJ1-2, with D maybe TRBD1 (6 bases). Germline V CDR1 and CDR2: SEHNR, FQNEAQ (reference sequence). The V end lost 5 bases, the J end lost 8 bases, and 15 bases lay between the germline ends. This CDR3 spans 13 amino acids.

The chain combines TRBV19 with TRBJ1-2; D gene ambiguous. Germline CDR1 and CDR2: LNHDA and SQIVND (reference sequence). The CDR3 has 14 residues. The V end lost 3 bases, the J end lost 3 bases, and 11 bases lay between the germline ends. The CDR3 loop reads CASSIQTEDYGYTF. CDR3 DNA: TGTGCCAGTAGTATCCAAACGGAAGACTATGGCTACACCTTC.

Many counts were recorded for this clonotype. The rearrangement joins TRBV2 to TRBJ1-3; D gene ambiguous. The germline CDR1 and CDR2 sequences are SNHLY and FYNNEI. Trimming left V 8 bases short and J 8 bases short, with 13 bases between. This CDR3 spans 12 amino acids. The CDR3 nucleotides are TGTGCCAGCGTGGGCCGGCGGGACACCATATATTTT. It yields the protein CASVGRRDTIYF.

The chain recombines TRBV2 with TRBJ1-4; D is unresolved. The germline CDR1 and CDR2 sequences are SNHLY and FYNNEI. The V gene lost 7 bases and the J gene lost 4 bases, with 10 bases spanning the gap. The CDR3 contains 13 residues. CDR3 sequence reads: CASKVRDNEKLFF. The CDR3 DNA sequence: TGTGCCAGCAAGGTCAGAGATAATGAAAAACTGTTTTTT. Based on the CDR3 plus reference TRBV2 and TRBJ1-4, the full variable domain is EPEVTQTPSHQVTQMGQEVILRCVPISNHLYFYWYRQILGQKVEFLVSFYNNEISEKSEIFDDQFSVERPDGSNFTLKIRSTKLEDSAMYFCASKVRDNEKLFFGSGTQLSVL.

The sample holds many counts of this clonotype. The V gene is TRBV28, the J gene TRBJ2-7; 9 nucleotides align to TRBD2. V gave up 6 bases and J gave up 0 bases; unmatched junction bases: 9. The CDR3 loop spans 16 amino acids. Germline loops: CDR1 MDHEN, CDR2 SYDVKM. CDR3 DNA: TGTGCCAGCAGCTTAGCCCTAGCGGGGAGCTCCTACGAGCAGTACTTC. Residues: CASSLALAGSSYEQYF.

Only a few counts were recorded for this clonotype. This chain uses TRBV18 with TRBJ2-1; 8 bases fit TRBD2. Germline V gene data show CDR1 as KGHSH and CDR2 as LQKENI. The CDR3 covers 16 residues. V was clipped by 3 bases and J by 5 bases; unmatched bases: 9. For the CDR3, the DNA is TGTGCCAGCTCACCTCGGACTAGCCTCCACGACAATGAGCAGTTCTTC. Translated: CASSPRTSLHDNEQFF. Full variable domain (missing parts from reference TRBV18 and TRBJ2-1): NAGVMQNPRHLVRRRGQEARLRCSPMKGHSHVYWYRQLPEEGLKFMVYLQKENIIDESGMPKERFSAEFPKEGPSILRIQQVVRGDSAAYFCASSPRTSLHDNEQFFGPGTRLTVL.

Of note for this clonotype: A read error may be the cause here, since a much bigger clone is one base away. This chain connects TRBV12-3 or TRBV12-4 to TRBJ1-1; D gene unclear. This CDR3 is built from 13 residues. Trimming shortened V by 6 bases and J by 6 bases, and 14 bases separated the two germline ends. The CDR3 region is CASSWGRLAEAFF. Written as DNA, the CDR3 is TGTGCCAGCAGCTGGGGAAGATTGGCTGAAGCTTTCTTT.

V usage is TRBV5-1 and J usage is TRBJ2-2; the D gene is possibly TRBD2 (6 bases). Germline V gene lookup returns CDR1 SGHRS and CDR2 YFSETQ. The CDR3 loop spans 15 amino acids. Between the trimmed V and J ends, which lost 4 bases and 2 bases, there was a span of 12 bases. Here the CDR3 reads CASSPTSSNTGELFF. The CDR3, as DNA: TGCGCCAGCAGCCCGACTAGTAGCAACACCGGGGAGCTGTTTTTT.

In this sample, this clonotype turned up many times. The chain recombines TRBV28 with TRBJ2-3; D could derive from TRBD1 or TRBD2 (5 bases each). The CDR3 is made up of 13 amino acids. Trimming took off 11 bases at V and 3 bases at J, with 15 bases between the two ends. Germline V lookup: CDR1 MDHEN, CDR2 SYDVKM. CDR3 DNA: TGTGCCTCCCATCGGGGCTCAACAGATACGCAGTATTTT. This sequence encodes CASHRGSTDTQYF.

The J gene is TRBJ2-2, the V gene TRBV11-2; D is uncertain. The CDR3 covers 13 residues. Trimming took 8 bases from V and 2 from J, leaving 9 bases between them. Germline V gives CDR1 SGHAT, CDR2 FQNNGV. The CDR3 loop reads CASLGVNTGELFF. The CDR3 bases are TGTGCCAGCCTTGGGGTCAACACCGGGGAGCTGTTTTTT. Based on the CDR3 plus reference TRBV11-2 and TRBJ2-2, the full variable domain is EAGVAQSPRYKIIEKRQSVAFWCNPISGHATLYWYQQILGQGPKLLIQFQNNGVVDDSQLPKDRFSAERLKGVDSTLKIQPAKLEDSAVYLCASLGVNTGELFFGEGSRLTVL.

This chain uses TRBV15 with TRBJ1-2; 10 nucleotides align to TRBD1. V shed 3 bases, J shed 4 bases, and the junction held 2 bases outside the gene matches. CDR1 and CDR2 from the germline V gene are LNHNV and YYDKDF (reference sequence). CDR3 size: 14 residues. The CDR3 DNA reads TGTGCCACCAGCAGGAGACAGGGGGCCTATGGCTACACCTTC. It codes for CATSRRQGAYGYTF.

This clonotype occurred many times. The chain couples TRBV7-2 to TRBJ2-6, with D uncertain. The CDR3 loop spans 18 amino acids. V was pared by 4 bases and J by 0 bases, with 16 bases between. Germline CDR1 reads SGHTA; CDR2 reads FQGNSA. CDR3 coding DNA: TGTGCCAGCAGCTCAAGGGCGAGGTCAGGCTCTGGGGCCAACGTCCTGACTTTC. It specifies CASSSRARSGSGANVLTF.

This clonotype was observed at least ten times. The rearrangement joins TRBV5-1 to TRBJ1-2; no firm D call. CDR1 and CDR2 from the germline V gene are SGHRS and YFSETQ. V was cut by 5 bases and J by 5 bases, with 13 bases left in between. CDR3 length: 13 amino acids. The DNA of the CDR3 is TGCGCCAGCAGACACGACGGACCATATGGCTACACCTTC. Encoded protein: CASRHDGPYGYTF. The full variable domain, rest sourced from reference TRBV5-1 and TRBJ1-2, is KAGVTQTPRYLIKTRGQQVTLSCSPISGHRSVSWYQQTPGQGLQFLFEYFSETQRNKGNFPGRFSGRQFSNSRSEMNVSTLELGDSALYLCASRHDGPYGYTFGSGTRLTVV.

This clonotype came up a few times. V gene TRBV7-9 combines with J gene TRBJ2-7, with TRBD2 matching 8 bases. Germline lookup yields CDR1 SEHNR and CDR2 FQNEAQ (reference sequence). The V and J ends lost 3 bases and 3 bases, in that order; junction bases with no gene match: 1. The CDR3 extends over 13 amino acids. CDR3 region: CASSFGGVYEQYF. In nucleotides, the CDR3 is TGTGCCAGCAGCTTCGGGGGGGTCTACGAGCAGTACTTC.

The chain carries TRBV14 and TRBJ2-3, with TRBD2 as a possible D gene (5 bases). The CDR3 has 17 residues. V lost 0 bases and J lost 0, with 13 bases in between. Germline-derived CDR1 and CDR2 are SGHDN and FVKESK. The CDR3 here is CASSQDRRRASTDTQYF. CDR3 DNA sequence: TGTGCCAGCAGCCAAGATCGTAGGCGGGCAAGCACAGATACGCAGTATTTT.

V gene TRBV6-2 or TRBV6-3 combines with J gene TRBJ1-2, with no clear D. The V end was cut by 2 bases, the J end by 4 bases, with 8 bases between. The CDR3 runs to 13 residues. The germline V gene has CDR1 MNHEY and CDR2 SVGEGT. The DNA for the CDR3 is TGTGCCAGCAGTTACGGGTCCTCCTATGGCTACACCTTC. Protein sequence: CASSYGSSYGYTF.

This clonotype was seen more than once but under ten times. The chain joins TRBV3-1 to TRBJ2-7; unclear D gene. Germline values: CDR1 LGHDT, CDR2 YNNKEL (reference sequence). The CDR3 extends over 14 amino acids. Trimming cost V 1 base and J 5 bases, with 12 bases left between them. This CDR3 reads CASSQGGTQHEQYF. As DNA, the CDR3 is TGTGCCAGCAGCCAAGGAGGCACCCAGCACGAGCAGTACTTC.